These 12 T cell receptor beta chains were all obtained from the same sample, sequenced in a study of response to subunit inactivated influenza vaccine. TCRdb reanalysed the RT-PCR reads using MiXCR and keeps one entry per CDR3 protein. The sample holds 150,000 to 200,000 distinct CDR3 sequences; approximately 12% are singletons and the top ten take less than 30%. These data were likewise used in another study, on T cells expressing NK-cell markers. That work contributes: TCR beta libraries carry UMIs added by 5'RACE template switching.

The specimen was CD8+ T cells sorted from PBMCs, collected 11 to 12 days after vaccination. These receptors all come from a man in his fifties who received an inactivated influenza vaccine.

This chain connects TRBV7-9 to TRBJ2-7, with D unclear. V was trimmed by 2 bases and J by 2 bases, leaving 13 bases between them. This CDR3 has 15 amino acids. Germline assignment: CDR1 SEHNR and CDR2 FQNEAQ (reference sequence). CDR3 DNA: TGTGCCAGCAGCTTACCTCTGCACCCCCCCTACGAGCAGTACTTC. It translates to CASSLPLHPPYEQYF.

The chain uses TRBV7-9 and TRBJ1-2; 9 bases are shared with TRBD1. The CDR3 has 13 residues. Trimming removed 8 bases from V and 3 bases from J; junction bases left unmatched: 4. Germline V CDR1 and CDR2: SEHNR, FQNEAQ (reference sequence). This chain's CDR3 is CASGTGTYYGYTF. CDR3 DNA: TGTGCCAGCGGGACAGGGACATACTATGGCTACACCTTC.

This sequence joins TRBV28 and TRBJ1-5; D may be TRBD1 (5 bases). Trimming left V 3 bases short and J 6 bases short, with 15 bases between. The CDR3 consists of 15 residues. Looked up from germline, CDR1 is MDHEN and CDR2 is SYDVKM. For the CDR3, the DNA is TGTGCCAGCAGTTTCTGGGGCCAGGCGGGTCAGCCCCAGCATTTT. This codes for CASSFWGQAGQPQHF.

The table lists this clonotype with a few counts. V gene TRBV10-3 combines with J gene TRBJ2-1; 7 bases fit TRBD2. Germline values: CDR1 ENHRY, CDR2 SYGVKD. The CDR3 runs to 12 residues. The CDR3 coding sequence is TGTGCTTCCCTCCGGGAGGACAATGAGCAGTTCTTC. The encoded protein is CASLREDNEQFF.

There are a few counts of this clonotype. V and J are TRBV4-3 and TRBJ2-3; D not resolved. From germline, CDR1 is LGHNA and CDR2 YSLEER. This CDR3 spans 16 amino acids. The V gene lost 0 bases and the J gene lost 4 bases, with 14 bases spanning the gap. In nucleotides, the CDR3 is TGCGCCAGCAGCCAAGATAGTCGGGTGGCCCCAGATACGCAGTATTTT. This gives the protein CASSQDSRVAPDTQYF.

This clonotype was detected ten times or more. The CDR3 loop reads CAPYEQYF. In nucleotides, the CDR3 is TGTGCCCCCTACGAGCAGTACTTC. V gene TRBV12-3 or TRBV12-4 combines with J gene TRBJ2-7; D not certain. The CDR3 extends over 8 amino acids. V was shortened by 11 bases and J by 2 bases, with 1 base between the two germline ends.

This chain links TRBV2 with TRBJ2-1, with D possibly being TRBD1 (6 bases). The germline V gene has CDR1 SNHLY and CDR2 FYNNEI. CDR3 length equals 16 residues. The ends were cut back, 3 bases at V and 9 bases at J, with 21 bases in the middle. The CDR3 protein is CASSDGQGYTFGEQFF. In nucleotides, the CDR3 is TGTGCCAGCAGTGATGGCCAGGGGTATACTTTTGGTGAGCAGTTCTTC.

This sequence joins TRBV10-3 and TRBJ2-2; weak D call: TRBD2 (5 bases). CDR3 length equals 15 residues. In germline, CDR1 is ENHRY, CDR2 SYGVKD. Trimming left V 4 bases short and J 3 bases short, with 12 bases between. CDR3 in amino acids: CAISGLWGDTGELFF. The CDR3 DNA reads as TGTGCCATCAGTGGACTATGGGGTGACACCGGGGAGCTGTTTTTT.

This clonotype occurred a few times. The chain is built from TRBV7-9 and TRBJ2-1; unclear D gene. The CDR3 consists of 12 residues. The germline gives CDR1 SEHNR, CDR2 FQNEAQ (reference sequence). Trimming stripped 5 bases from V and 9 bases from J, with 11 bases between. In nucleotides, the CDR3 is TGTGCCAGCAGCACACGACACCTTGAGCAGTTCTTC. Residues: CASSTRHLEQFF.

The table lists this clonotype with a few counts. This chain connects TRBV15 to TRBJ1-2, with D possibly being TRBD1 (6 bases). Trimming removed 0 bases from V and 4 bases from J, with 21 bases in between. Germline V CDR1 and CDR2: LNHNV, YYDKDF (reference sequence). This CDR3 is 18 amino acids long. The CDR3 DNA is TGTGCCACCAGCAGAGATCTTCTAGCGACAGGATCCTTCTATGGCTACACCTTC. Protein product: CATSRDLLATGSFYGYTF.

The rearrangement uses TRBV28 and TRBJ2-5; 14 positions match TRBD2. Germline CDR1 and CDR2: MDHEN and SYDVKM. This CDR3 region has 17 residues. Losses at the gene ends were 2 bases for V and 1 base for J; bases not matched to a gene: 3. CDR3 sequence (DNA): TGTGCCAGCAGTTTAAGGGGACTAGCGGGGGTCCAAGAGACCCAGTACTTC. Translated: CASSLRGLAGVQETQYF. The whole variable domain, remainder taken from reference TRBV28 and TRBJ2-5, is DVKVTQSSRYLVKRTGEKVFLECVQDMDHENMFWYRQDPGLGLRLIYFSYDVKMKEKGDIPEGYSVSREKKERFSLILESASTNQTSMYLCASSLRGLAGVQETQYFGPGTRLLVL.

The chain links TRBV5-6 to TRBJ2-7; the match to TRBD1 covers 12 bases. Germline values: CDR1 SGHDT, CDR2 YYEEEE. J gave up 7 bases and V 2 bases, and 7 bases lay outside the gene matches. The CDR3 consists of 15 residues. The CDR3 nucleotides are TGTGCCAGCAGCTTCGAGGGACAGGGGGCGCTTGAGCAGTACTTC. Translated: CASSFEGQGALEQYF.